The 23 T cell receptor beta chains below were found in one sample sequenced in a study of cytomegalovirus exposure and HLA in healthy donors. The PCR used 60 Vbeta and 13 Jbeta primers. Sequencing used immunoSEQ multiplex PCR; TCRdb keeps in-frame clones, though not all of them. The sample holds under 200,000 clones, around two thirds seen once. Sequenced input: PBMCs. These receptors were collected from a man aged 35 to 55 in good health and CMV-seronegative.

This clone was observed a few times. The chain recombines TRBV5-5 with TRBJ1-1, with 7 bases that match TRBD1. After removal of 3 bases from V and 4 bases from J, the junction contained 6 bases not matched to a gene. The CDR3 length is 14 residues. CDR1 is SGHKS and CDR2 is YYEKEE in the germline V gene (reference sequence). CDR3 residues: CASSWDSYSTEAFF. In nucleotides, the CDR3 is TGTGCCAGCAGCTGGGACAGTTATAGCACTGAAGCTTTCTTT.

There are a few counts of this clone. The rearrangement joins TRBV19 to TRBJ1-5, with 8 positions matching TRBD1. Trimming removed 6 bases from V and 3 bases from J; junction bases left unmatched: 7. The CDR3 is 15 residues long. Germline V CDR1 and CDR2: LNHDA, SQIVND (reference sequence). This chain's CDR3 is CASRYPGGVNQPQHF. CDR3 coding DNA: TGTGCCAGTAGATATCCAGGGGGCGTCAATCAGCCCCAGCATTTT.

This chain joins TRBV19 and TRBJ2-1; D possibly corresponds to TRBD2 (6 bases). V was trimmed by 1 base and J by 0 bases, leaving 25 bases between them. The CDR3 sequence is 21 residues long. Germline V gives CDR1 LNHDA, CDR2 SQIVND (reference sequence). The chain's CDR3 is CASSIVPFGLAGRSSYNEQFF. The CDR3 DNA sequence: TGTGCCAGTAGTATAGTCCCTTTTGGTTTGGCGGGAAGGAGCTCCTACAATGAGCAGTTCTTC.

This clone was observed a few times. This chain uses TRBV7-9 with TRBJ2-5, with 9 bases aligning to TRBD2. J was trimmed by 6 bases and V by 4 bases; bases with no gene match: 12. CDR1 and CDR2 (germline): SEHNR, FQNEAQ (reference sequence). This CDR3 region has 16 residues. The CDR3 here is CASSSPGGGAVQTQYF. For the CDR3, the DNA is TGTGCCAGCAGCTCCCCGGGCGGGGGGGCCGTCCAGACCCAGTACTTC.

CDR3 sequence reads: CASSLFTGQSYNEQFF. In nucleotides, the CDR3 is TGTGCCAGCAGTCTATTTACGGGACAGAGTTACAATGAGCAGTTCTTC. This rearrangement joins TRBV5-6 to TRBJ2-1; 7 bases map to TRBD1. V shed 5 bases, J shed 4 bases, and the junction held 12 bases outside the gene matches. There are 16 residues in the CDR3. CDR1 and CDR2 from the germline V gene are SGHDT and YYEEEE.

This clone was detected a few times. The rearrangement links TRBV19 to TRBJ1-6, with 7 bases identical to TRBD1. In germline, CDR1 is LNHDA, CDR2 SQIVND (reference sequence). This CDR3 is 15 amino acids long. Trimming removed 6 bases from V and 8 bases from J; junction bases left unmatched: 10. CDR3 protein: CASRMDRRGHSPLHF. The CDR3 DNA reads as TGTGCCAGTAGAATGGACAGGAGGGGCCATTCACCCCTCCACTTT.

The V and J genes are TRBV9 and TRBJ2-1; weak D call: TRBD2 (6 bases). CDR1 SGDLS and CDR2 YYNGEE come from the germline V gene. The length of the CDR3 is 16 residues. Between the trimmed V and J ends, which lost 1 base and 5 bases, there was a span of 16 bases. For the CDR3, the DNA is TGTGCCAGCAGCGTACGCACCGGGACTTTGGACAATGAGCAGTTCTTC. It yields the protein CASSVRTGTLDNEQFF.

The rearrangement links TRBV13 to TRBJ2-2, with 7 bases that match TRBD2. The CDR3 is made up of 17 amino acids. Germline CDR1 reads PRHDT; CDR2 reads FYEKMQ (reference sequence). Germline trimming cut 1 base from V and 1 base from J; bases unmatched to any gene: 6. The CDR3: CASSLAPPGGNTGELFF. CDR3 bases: TGTGCCAGCAGCTTAGCCCCCCCGGGAGGGAACACCGGGGAGCTGTTTTTT.

This chain links TRBV10-3 with TRBJ2-1, with 10 bases that match TRBD2. Germline CDR1 is ENHRY and CDR2 is SYGVKD. V lost 6 bases, J lost 10 bases, and 12 bases stayed unmatched. CDR3 length: 15 amino acids. CDR3 DNA sequence: TGTGCCATCAGCGAACGGGTGGTTAGCGGGAGGGAGCAGTTCTTC. It is translated as CAISERVVSGREQFF.

This clone has just a few counts. The chain recombines TRBV9 with TRBJ2-3, with D tentatively TRBD2 (6 bases). V lost 2 bases and J lost 4, with 17 bases in between. This CDR3 is 16 amino acids long. Germline V gene sequence: CDR1 SGDLS, CDR2 YYNGEE. The CDR3 nucleotides read TGTGCCAGCAGCGTTCGGTCGGGAGATGGGGCAGATACGCAGTATTTT. Protein sequence: CASSVRSGDGADTQYF.

The V gene is TRBV13, the J gene TRBJ2-7; D might be TRBD1 (6 bases). With 5 bases removed from V and 1 base from J, the gap between germline ends came to 12 bases. The CDR3 runs 14 residues. Germline V lookup: CDR1 PRHDT, CDR2 FYEKMQ (reference sequence). DNA for the CDR3: TGTGCCAGCAGCAACACGCAGGGGTCCTACGAGCAGTACTTC. Translating it yields CASSNTQGSYEQYF.

This sequence joins TRBV2 and TRBJ2-7; 7 bases map to TRBD2. The V and J ends lost 8 bases and 4 bases, in that order; junction bases with no gene match: 11. Germline V lookup: CDR1 SNHLY, CDR2 FYNNEI. CDR3 length: 14 amino acids. The CDR3 region is CASPTGTNPYEQYF. The DNA for the CDR3 is TGTGCCAGCCCGACCGGGACTAACCCGTACGAGCAGTACTTC.

The chain joins TRBV28 to TRBJ2-2, with D possibly matching TRBD2 (6 bases). The CDR3 has 15 residues. Between the trimmed V and J ends, which lost 4 bases and 4 bases, there was a span of 13 bases. The germline CDR1 and CDR2 sequences are MDHEN and SYDVKM. The CDR3 region is CASSWGRLGTGELFF. The CDR3 nucleotides are TGTGCCAGCAGTTGGGGCAGACTAGGCACCGGGGAGCTGTTTTTT. The full variable domain, in which reference TRBV28 and TRBJ2-2 provide the parts outside the CDR3, is DVKVTQSSRYLVKRTGEKVFLECVQDMDHENMFWYRQDPGLGLRLIYFSYDVKMKEKGDIPEGYSVSREKKERFSLILESASTNQTSMYLCASSWGRLGTGELFFGEGSRLTVL.

The V gene is TRBV5-5, the J gene TRBJ2-5; tentative D call: TRBD2 (7 bases). Trimming removed 7 bases at V and 5 bases at J, with 18 bases between. The CDR3 runs to 14 residues. Germline CDR1 and CDR2: SGHKS and YYEKEE (reference sequence). The CDR3 DNA sequence: TGTGCCAGCGTGGGGGGGGCAGCCTGGGAGACCCAGTACTTC. Amino acids: CASVGGAAWETQYF.

CDR3: CASSLITGEQYF. CDR3 coding DNA: TGTGCCAGCAGTTTAATAACCGGGGAGCAGTACTTC. V usage is TRBV28 and J usage is TRBJ2-7; D is ambiguous. Germline V gene sequence: CDR1 MDHEN, CDR2 SYDVKM. The CDR3 contains 12 residues. V dropped 2 bases and J dropped 7 bases, with 9 bases sitting between them.

The chain links TRBV27 to TRBJ2-5; no reliable D call. The closer fit of TRBJ2-7 to the DNA end suggests the J call may be wrong. The CDR3 runs 13 residues. Germline-derived CDR1 and CDR2 are MNHEY and SMNVEV (reference sequence). CDR3 nucleotide sequence: TGTGCCAGCAGGCTTGGGCTAGACTACGAGCAGTACTTC. Translating it yields CASRLGLDYEQYF.

V gene TRBV4-1 combines with J gene TRBJ1-4; D is possibly TRBD1 (5 bases). V lost 2 bases, J lost 1 base, and 8 bases lay in between. CDR1 is MGHRA, CDR2 YSYEKL, per germline. The CDR3 has 15 residues. The DNA of the CDR3 is TGCGCCAGCAGCCAACAGGGAGGAACTAATGAAAAACTGTTTTTT. It is translated as CASSQQGGTNEKLFF.

This clone has a handful of counts. The rearrangement uses TRBV6-1 and TRBJ1-1; 7 bases map to TRBD1. The length of the CDR3 is 14 residues. The germline CDR1 and CDR2 sequences are MNHNS and SASEGT. V trimming: 5 bases; J trimming: 5 bases; junction bases outside the gene matches: 8. CDR3 amino acids: CASSTGQVETEAFF. The CDR3 DNA follows: TGTGCCAGCAGTACCGGACAGGTTGAGACTGAAGCTTTCTTT.

This clone occurred a few times. The V gene is TRBV30, the J gene TRBJ2-5; TRBD2 matches 13 bases. The J call may not be correct, given that the DNA end is closer to TRBJ2-7. Germline loops: CDR1 GTSNPN, CDR2 SVGIG (reference sequence). The CDR3 is made up of 15 amino acids. CDR3 nucleotide sequence: TGTGCCTGGACCCCCGGACTAGCGGGGGCCTACGAGCAGTACTTC. Translated, it gives CAWTPGLAGAYEQYF.

The V and J genes are TRBV5-1 and TRBJ1-3; D unclear. There are 16 residues in the CDR3. The germline V gene encodes CDR1 SGHRS and CDR2 YFSETQ. V was clipped by 2 bases and J by 4 bases, with 16 bases between them. The DNA of the CDR3 is TGCGCCAGCAGCTTAGTGGGCCCTGGCCAGGGAAACACCATATATTTT. Translated, it gives CASSLVGPGQGNTIYF.

V and J are TRBV12-5 and TRBJ2-1; D call uncertain. Trimming removed 0 bases at V and 0 bases at J, with 9 bases between. The CDR3 loop spans 16 amino acids. Germline CDR1 LGHNT, CDR2 FRNRAP. In nucleotides, the CDR3 is TGTGCTAGTGGTTTGGTAGTCGACTTCTCCTACAATGAGCAGTTCTTC. Its protein product is CASGLVVDFSYNEQFF.

In this sample, this clone turned up once. The chain recombines TRBV18 with TRBJ2-7; 8 nucleotides agree with TRBD1. The CDR3 extends over 14 amino acids. Germline V gene data show CDR1 as KGHSH and CDR2 as LQKENI. The V segment lost 5 bases and the J segment 3 bases; nucleotides outside the gene matches: 6. The CDR3 nucleotides read TGTGCCAGCTCATTCGGACAGGGAAGCTACGAGCAGTACTTC. It encodes CASSFGQGSYEQYF. Combining the CDR3 with reference TRBV18 and TRBJ2-7 gives the whole variable domain NAGVMQNPRHLVRRRGQEARLRCSPMKGHSHVYWYRQLPEEGLKFMVYLQKENIIDESGMPKERFSAEFPKEGPSILRIQQVVRGDSAAYFCASSFGQGSYEQYFGPGTRLTVT.

The chain links TRBV7-3 to TRBJ2-3; D gene ambiguous. CDR1 is SGHTA and CDR2 is FQGTGA in the germline V gene. The CDR3 has 12 amino acids. Trimming took 6 bases from V and 1 from J, leaving 5 bases between them. The CDR3 sequence is CASSSGTDTQYF. In DNA, the CDR3 is TGTGCCAGCAGTTCCGGCACAGATACGCAGTATTTT.